One T cell receptor (beta chain) is described in this entry. One junction end disagrees with the germline gene, perhaps due to a read error. The data are from a study of CD8+CD57+ T cells in acquired aplastic anemia. Sequencing was done on patients that had shown CD8+CD57+ cell expansion by flow cytometry. Profiles of TCR beta VDJ and CDR3 were generated from a genomic DNA template. TCRdb reprocessed the reads with MiXCR, giving one entry per CDR3 protein. The sample includes hundreds of thousands of distinct CDR3 sequences, around 33% seen only once; the top ten take nearly 0.85%. This CDR3 contains 12 residues. The germline V gene encodes CDR1 MNHNS and CDR2 SASEGT.

The chain uses TRBV6-1 and TRBJ1-2, with TRBD1 as a possible D gene (5 bases). Material: sorted CD4+, CD8+, or CD8+CD57+ T cells (not recorded which) from PBMCs. This TCR was sampled from a human donor with aplastic anemia. CDR3 sequence reads: CAISRDSAGYTF. The CDR3 DNA follows: TGTGCCATCAGTCGGGACTCGGCGGGCTACACCTTC.